The 18 T cell receptor beta chains in this list originate from one sample, sequenced in a study of identical twins. Each CDR3 protein is one row after TCRdb ran MiXCR on the 5' RACE reads. The repertoire has about 700,000 distinct CDR3 sequences, 5.5% to 6.5% of them found once; the top ten carry about 2%. The sequencing sample was made of naive T cells sorted from blood. The origin of the receptors is a young man in good health.

This clonotype was recorded at least ten times. The chain has TRBV28 and TRBJ2-7; tentatively, D is TRBD1 (5 bases). V shed 7 bases and J shed 4 bases, with 11 bases lying between them. This CDR3 is built from 12 residues. Germline V gene lookup returns CDR1 MDHEN and CDR2 SYDVKM. As DNA, the CDR3 is TGTGCCAGCACCGAGGACATGTACGAGCAGTACTTC. This translates into CASTEDMYEQYF. The variable domain in full, completed from reference TRBV28 and TRBJ2-7, reads DVKVTQSSRYLVKRTGEKVFLECVQDMDHENMFWYRQDPGLGLRLIYFSYDVKMKEKGDIPEGYSVSREKKERFSLILESASTNQTSMYLCASTEDMYEQYFGPGTRLTVT.

The chain uses TRBV28 and TRBJ2-7; 8 bases fit TRBD1. Germline lookup yields CDR1 MDHEN and CDR2 SYDVKM. The CDR3 is made up of 15 amino acids. With V trimmed by 6 bases and J by 2 bases, 9 bases remained unmatched. Written as DNA, the CDR3 is TGTGCCAGCAGAGAAGACAGGGGCGTCACCTACGAGCAGTACTTC. Protein product: CASREDRGVTYEQYF. Together with reference TRBV28 and TRBJ2-7, the CDR3 gives the full variable domain: DVKVTQSSRYLVKRTGEKVFLECVQDMDHENMFWYRQDPGLGLRLIYFSYDVKMKEKGDIPEGYSVSREKKERFSLILESASTNQTSMYLCASREDRGVTYEQYFGPGTRLTVT.

The chain carries TRBV10-3 and TRBJ1-1; D gene ambiguous. Between the trimmed V and J ends, which lost 0 bases and 8 bases, there was a span of 10 bases. Germline values: CDR1 ENHRY, CDR2 SYGVKD. The CDR3 runs to 13 residues. This CDR3 reads CAISESPGREAFF. Here the CDR3 DNA reads TGTGCCATCAGTGAGTCCCCAGGCAGGGAAGCTTTCTTT.

For this clonotype: The conserved closing phenylalanine or tryptophan is absent in this CDR3, likely reflecting a read error. V is TRBV4-3 and J is TRBJ2-6; D uncertain. The CDR3 has 17 residues. V was shortened by 0 bases and J by 3 bases, with 12 bases between the two germline ends. The germline V gene encodes CDR1 LGHNA and CDR2 YSLEER. CDR3 nucleotides: TGCGCCAGCAGCCAAGAAGGGATCACTGGTGGGGCCAACGTCCTGACTTGC. Protein sequence: CASSQEGITGGANVLTC.

This clonotype showed up many times. The rearrangement uses TRBV12-3 or TRBV12-4 and TRBJ2-7; tentative D call: TRBD2 (5 bases). The CDR3 has 12 residues. V gave up 5 bases and J gave up 6 bases, with 11 bases separating them. As DNA, the CDR3 is TGTGCCAGCAGTGCCCTGGGAGTCGAGCAGTACTTC. Protein: CASSALGVEQYF.

This chain connects TRBV14 to TRBJ2-1, with D possibly TRBD1 on 7 matching bases. V shed 3 bases and J shed 6 bases, with 15 bases lying between them. Germline CDR1 is SGHDN and CDR2 is FVKESK. CDR3 length: 15 residues. This CDR3 is CASSHPQGGSNEQFF. The CDR3 DNA reads TGTGCCAGCAGCCATCCCCAGGGGGGTTCCAATGAGCAGTTCTTC.

The CDR3 is CASPPKRETDEQFF. As DNA, the CDR3 is TGTGCCAGCCCTCCCAAGCGGGAGACGGATGAGCAGTTCTTC. The chain carries TRBV7-9 and TRBJ2-1; 8 bases agree with TRBD2. This CDR3 contains 14 residues. Looked up from germline, CDR1 is SEHNR and CDR2 is FQNEAQ (reference sequence). J gave up 8 bases and V 8 bases, and 11 bases lay outside the gene matches.

A note on this clonotype: This could be a read error, since a much larger clone is one nucleotide away. The V call is TRBV21-1, the J call TRBJ2-7; the table assigns TRBD2, which was not confirmed against the DNA. TRBV21-1 is listed as a pseudogene. The CDR3 runs 15 residues. The DNA for the CDR3 is TGTGCCAGCAGCAAAGTTAGAGGCGGGGTCTACGAGCAGTACTTC. It specifies CASSKVRGGVYEQYF.

This clonotype showed up many times. For the CDR3, the DNA is TGCAGCGTTGTGGGGGGGGACTCCTACGAGCAGTACGTC. This codes for CSVVGGDSYEQYV. This rearrangement joins TRBV29-1 to TRBJ2-7, with 7 nucleotides matching TRBD2. This CDR3 has 13 residues. Germline lookup yields CDR1 SQVTM and CDR2 ANQGSEA. Trimming took 4 bases from V and 0 from J; bases not matched to a gene: 3.

This clonotype appeared many times. The V and J genes are TRBV15 and TRBJ2-7; 10 bases are shared with TRBD1. This CDR3 contains 14 residues. V was pared by 5 bases and J by 2 bases, with 3 bases of the junction left unmatched. Looked up from germline, CDR1 is LNHNV and CDR2 is YYDKDF (reference sequence). The CDR3 region is CATSGGQGTYEQYF. Here the CDR3 DNA reads TGTGCCACCAGCGGGGGACAGGGGACCTACGAGCAGTACTTC.

The chain uses TRBV7-6 and TRBJ2-1; 8 bases are shared with TRBD2. The ends lost 0 bases at V and 0 bases at J; junction bases unmatched: 4. In germline, CDR1 is SGHVS, CDR2 FNYEAQ. The CDR3 is 17 residues long. Here the CDR3 reads CASSLARAGDSYNEQFF. CDR3 coding DNA: TGTGCCAGCAGCTTAGCGAGAGCGGGAGACTCCTACAATGAGCAGTTCTTC.

This clonotype was seen more than once but under ten times. DNA of the CDR3: TGTGCCAGCACCGGGACAGGGTTATACAATGAGCAGTTCTTC. Translation gives CASTGTGLYNEQFF. V and J are TRBV27 and TRBJ2-1; 9 bases match TRBD1. The CDR3 runs to 14 residues. Germline CDR1 and CDR2: MNHEY and SMNVEV (reference sequence). The trim removed 7 bases at V and 4 bases at J, leaving 5 bases unmatched.

This clonotype came up a few times. The chain uses TRBV18 and TRBJ2-1, with TRBD2 matching over 8 bases. In germline, CDR1 is KGHSH, CDR2 LQKENI. With 1 base clipped from V and 4 bases from J, the junction kept 3 bases outside the gene matches. The CDR3 totals 15 residues. CDR3 region: CASSPQAGVYNEQFF. The CDR3, as DNA: TGTGCCAGCTCACCACAAGCGGGAGTTTACAATGAGCAGTTCTTC.

The J gene is TRBJ2-3, the V gene TRBV5-6; 7 nucleotides agree with TRBD2. The CDR3 runs 16 residues. V was clipped by 1 base and J by 0 bases; unmatched bases: 5. From germline, CDR1 is SGHDT and CDR2 YYEEEE. This CDR3 is CASSLRLADSTDTQYF. The CDR3, as DNA: TGTGCCAGCAGCTTGCGACTAGCAGATAGCACAGATACGCAGTATTTT.

This clonotype was found many times. The rearrangement uses TRBV20-1 and TRBJ1-5, with a weak D call TRBD1 (5 bases). Germline V gene data show CDR1 as DFQATT and CDR2 as SNEGSKA (reference sequence). The CDR3 spans 15 residues. Between the trimmed V and J ends, which lost 8 bases and 0 bases, there was a span of 17 bases. The CDR3 DNA reads as TGCAGTACCCTCCAGGGAGGTTTTAGCAATCAGCCCCAGCATTTT. Translated: CSTLQGGFSNQPQHF.

This clonotype showed up just a few times. This chain joins TRBV11-2 and TRBJ1-2; tentatively, D is TRBD1 (6 bases). V gave up 5 bases and J gave up 6 bases, with 16 bases separating them. In germline, CDR1 is SGHAT, CDR2 FQNNGV. CDR3 length: 14 amino acids. Here the CDR3 reads CASSPRRGDNGYTF. CDR3 in DNA: TGTGCCAGCAGCCCCCGGAGGGGGGACAATGGCTACACCTTC. The variable domain in full, with the rest retrieved from reference TRBV11-2 and TRBJ1-2, is EAGVAQSPRYKIIEKRQSVAFWCNPISGHATLYWYQQILGQGPKLLIQFQNNGVVDDSQLPKDRFSAERLKGVDSTLKIQPAKLEDSAVYLCASSPRRGDNGYTFGSGTRLTVV.

This clonotype has only a few counts. The V call is TRBV7-6, the J call TRBJ2-5; D is ambiguous. Germline CDR1 and CDR2: SGHVS and FNYEAQ. The CDR3 length is 15 residues. Trimming shortened V by 1 base and J by 5 bases, and 14 bases separated the two germline ends. Here the CDR3 reads CASSLVRSLQETQYF. The DNA for the CDR3 is TGTGCCAGCAGCTTAGTTAGAAGCTTGCAGGAGACCCAGTACTTC.

The chain employs TRBV5-1 and TRBJ2-5, with a weak D call TRBD1 (6 bases). Germline CDR1 SGHRS, CDR2 YFSETQ. V gave up 4 bases and J gave up 4 bases, with 20 bases separating them. This CDR3 has 16 amino acids. The CDR3 DNA reads as TGCGCCAGCAGCCCGAAAGGACTCAGGGGTTTAGAGACCCAGTACTTC. Translating gives CASSPKGLRGLETQYF.